A selection of T cell receptor beta chains follows, all from one sample in a study of early T cells in non-severe SARS-CoV-2 infection. TCRdb re-called the 5' RACE reads with MiXCR, one entry per CDR3 protein. The sample records about 60,000 distinct CDR3 sequences, 10% to 15% being singletons. The sequencing sample was made of whole blood. The receptors come from an adult who was a healthcare worker with PCR-confirmed SARS-CoV-2 infection or an uninfected control (not recorded which). The CDR3 runs from the conserved cysteine through the conserved F or W. The D gene is left open where the match is weak. Rows give clone size only sometimes, using once, few, many, or a class for an expanded clone.

J,size,V,D,length,DNA,CDR3
TRBJ2-3,many,TRBV27,NA,14,TGTGCCAGCAGTCCTCAAGCCCTTACAGGAGATGAGTATTTT,CASSPQALTGDEYF
TRBJ2-3,NA,TRBV29-1,NA,13,TGCAGCGTTGGTCTGTTGGGAGCGGATACGCAGTATTTT,CSVGLLGADTQYF
TRBJ1-2,NA,TRBV28,NA,17,TGTGCCAGCAGTCCCACGGCGGCGGCAGGACAAAGAGATGGCTACACCTTC,CASSPTAAAGQRDGYTF
TRBJ1-4,many,TRBV28,NA,13,TGTGCCAGCAGTTTATTGTCGATTGAAAAACTGTTTTTT,CASSLLSIEKLFF
TRBJ1-5,few,TRBV20-1,NA,13,TGCAGTGCTGGAGGCGGCTCGGATCAGCCCCAGCATTTT,CSAGGGSDQPQHF
TRBJ1-1,NA,TRBV6-2/TRBV6-3,TRBD1,14,TGTGCCAGCAGTTCCGGGACAGGTATATATGAAGCTTTCTTT,CASSSGTGIYEAFF
TRBJ2-3,few,TRBV7-9,TRBD2,15,TGTGCCAGCAGCCTCACTAGCGGGGGCACAGATACGCAGTATTTT,CASSLTSGGTDTQYF
TRBJ2-3,NA,TRBV25-1,TRBD2,19,TGTGCCAGCAGTGGGTATATAGCGGGGGTTAGTCTCAGGGCAGATACGCAGTATTTT,CASSGYIAGVSLRADTQYF
TRBJ2-3,NA,TRBV20-1,NA,12,TGCAGTGCTAAAGGTGGCACAGATACGCAGTATTTT,CSAKGGTDTQYF
TRBJ2-7,NA,TRBV28,TRBD2,18,TGTGCCAGCAGTTTAAACCTTTATAAGGTGGCGGGAGGTAACGAGCAGTACTTC,CASSLNLYKVAGGNEQYF
TRBJ2-7,NA,TRBV5-6,NA,14,TGTGCCAGCAGCCCGGCGGGGAGGATCTCCGAGCAGTACTTC,CASSPAGRISEQYF
TRBJ1-2,NA,TRBV3-1,NA,16,TGTGCCAGCAGCCAAGATCTTGCGGGCAGTTATTATGGCTACACCTTC,CASSQDLAGSYYGYTF
TRBJ2-7,NA,TRBV3-1,NA,14,TGTGCCAGCAGCCGGAACAGGGTAGCGAACGAGCAGTACTTC,CASSRNRVANEQYF
TRBJ2-1,many,TRBV4-3,TRBD1,19,TGCGCCAGCAGCCAACTGGGACAGGGTAAGGGGGCCTCCTACAATGAGCAGTTCTTC,CASSQLGQGKGASYNEQFF
TRBJ2-3,few,TRBV18,TRBD2,16,TGTGCCAGCTCACCCCCGTTAGCGGGCTTCACAGATACGCAGTATTTT,CASSPPLAGFTDTQYF
TRBJ2-7,NA,TRBV6-2/TRBV6-3,TRBD2,14,TGTGCCAGCAGTCCCGGGACTAGCAGCTACGAGCAGTACTTC,CASSPGTSSYEQYF
TRBJ2-1,few,TRBV27,NA,16,TGTGCCAGCTTTGGTCTGCGGGGCGGCGCCTACAATGAGCAGTTCTTC,CASFGLRGGAYNEQFF